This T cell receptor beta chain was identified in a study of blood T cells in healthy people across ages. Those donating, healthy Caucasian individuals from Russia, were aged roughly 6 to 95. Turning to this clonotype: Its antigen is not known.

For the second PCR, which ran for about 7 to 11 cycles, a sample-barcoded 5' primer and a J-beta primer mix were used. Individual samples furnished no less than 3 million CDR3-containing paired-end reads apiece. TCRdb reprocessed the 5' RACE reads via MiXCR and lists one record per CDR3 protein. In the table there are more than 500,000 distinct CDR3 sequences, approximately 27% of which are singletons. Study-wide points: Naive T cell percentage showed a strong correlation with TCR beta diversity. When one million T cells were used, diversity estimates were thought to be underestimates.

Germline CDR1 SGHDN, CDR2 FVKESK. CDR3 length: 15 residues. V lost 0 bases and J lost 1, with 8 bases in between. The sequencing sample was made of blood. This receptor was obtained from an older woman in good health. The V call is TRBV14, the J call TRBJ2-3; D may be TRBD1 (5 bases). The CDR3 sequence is CASSQEQTGTDTQYF. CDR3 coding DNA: TGTGCCAGCAGCCAAGAACAGACAGGCACAGATACGCAGTATTTT.